A single sample gave rise to the 10 T cell receptor beta chains below, sequenced in a study of T cells in localized non-small cell lung cancer. Sequencing used immunoSEQ multiplex PCR; TCRdb keeps in-frame clones, though not all of them. The sample has approximately 26,000 clones, around 90% seen once. Sequenced here: peripheral blood, sampled before any cancer treatment. These TCRs come from a female donor of 60 years or more with stage II squamous cell lung carcinoma.

This clone was seen once. The chain joins TRBV7-9 to TRBJ1-1, with 7 bases lining up with TRBD1. Germline CDR1 is SEHNR and CDR2 is FQNEAQ (reference sequence). The CDR3 runs 15 residues. V was clipped by 0 bases and J by 3 bases; unmatched bases: 4. CDR3 residues: CASSLAPGQYTEAFF. Written as DNA, the CDR3 is TGTGCCAGCAGCTTAGCGCCGGGACAGTACACTGAAGCTTTCTTT.

The table lists this clone with a count of one. CDR3 in DNA: TGTGCCAGCAGCCTCCAGACTGGCACAGATACGCAGTATTTT. It is translated as CASSLQTGTDTQYF. The chain has TRBV7-3 and TRBJ2-3, with no clear D. CDR1 is SGHTA and CDR2 is FQGTGA in the germline V gene. Trimming took off 5 bases at V and 1 base at J, with 10 bases between the two ends. The CDR3 sequence is 14 residues long.

The V and J genes are TRBV5-5 and TRBJ2-3, with D perhaps TRBD1 or TRBD2 (5 bases each). This CDR3 has 15 amino acids. V dropped 4 bases and J dropped 2 bases, with 14 bases sitting between them. Germline V gene data show CDR1 as SGHKS and CDR2 as YYEKEE (reference sequence). CDR3 sequence: CASSHSGTLTDTQYF. In DNA form, the CDR3 reads TGTGCCAGCAGCCATTCCGGGACCCTCACAGATACGCAGTATTTT.

The chain couples TRBV10-3 to TRBJ1-2; D not certain. CDR1 is ENHRY, CDR2 SYGVKD, per germline. V lost 0 bases, J lost 3 bases, and 8 bases lay in between. This CDR3 region has 14 residues. DNA for the CDR3: TGTGCCATCAGTGAGTCGCGGGGTGACTATGGCTACACCTTC. Protein sequence: CAISESRGDYGYTF.

A single count supports this clone. This chain links TRBV2 with TRBJ2-3; the D gene is possibly TRBD2 (5 bases). The CDR3 is 15 residues long. Germline CDR1 reads SNHLY; CDR2 reads FYNNEI. The CDR3: CATNPGRSLRGTQYF. The CDR3 nucleotides read TGTGCTACAAACCCTGGCAGGTCCCTCCGGGGTACGCAGTATTTT. The whole variable domain, remainder taken from reference TRBV2 and TRBJ2-3, is EPEVTQTPSHQVTQMGQEVILRCVPISNHLYFYWYRQILGQKVEFLVSFYNNEISEKSEIFDDQFSVERPDGSNFTLKIRSTKLEDSAMYFCATNPGRSLRGTQYFGPGTRLTVL.

The chain couples TRBV9 to TRBJ2-7; 12 nucleotides align to TRBD2. Germline-derived CDR1 and CDR2 are SGDLS and YYNGEE. The J segment lost 2 bases and the V segment lost 3 bases, leaving 3 bases of the junction unmatched. The CDR3 totals 15 residues. The CDR3, as DNA: TGTGCCAGCAGCGCCGCTAGCGGGAGGGCCTACGAGCAGTACTTC. This translates into CASSAASGRAYEQYF.

The chain combines TRBV4-1 with TRBJ1-2; D possibly corresponds to TRBD1 (6 bases). V was trimmed by 3 bases and J by 3 bases, leaving 14 bases between them. The CDR3 covers 15 residues. Per the germline V gene, CDR1 is MGHRA and CDR2 is YSYEKL. The CDR3 protein is CASSQPDRLYYGYTF. As DNA, the CDR3 is TGCGCCAGCAGCCAGCCAGACAGGCTCTACTATGGCTACACCTTC.

In this sample, this clone is medium-sized. The chain joins TRBV5-5 to TRBJ1-2, with unresolved D. CDR3 length: 16 amino acids. The V end lost 0 bases, the J end lost 5 bases, and 17 bases lay between the germline ends. The germline gives CDR1 SGHKS, CDR2 YYEKEE (reference sequence). CDR3 coding DNA: TGTGCCAGCAGCTTGGTTCGTCTAGGAATTCCGTATGGCTACACCTTC. Its protein product is CASSLVRLGIPYGYTF.

The V call is TRBV18, the J call TRBJ2-1, with D unclear. With 1 base removed from V and 3 bases from J, the gap between germline ends came to 10 bases. CDR3 length: 15 residues. Germline V gives CDR1 KGHSH, CDR2 LQKENI. The CDR3: CASSPRSHIYNEQFF. CDR3 sequence (DNA): TGTGCCAGCTCACCACGGTCCCATATCTACAATGAGCAGTTCTTC.

The chain combines TRBV20-1 with TRBJ2-1; D not resolved. Trimming removed 3 bases from V and 7 bases from J, with 7 bases in between. Germline CDR1 and CDR2: DFQATT and SNEGSKA (reference sequence). There are 11 residues in the CDR3. For the CDR3, the DNA is TGCAGTGCTAGCAGGAATAATGAGCAGTTCTTC. Its protein is CSASRNNEQFF.